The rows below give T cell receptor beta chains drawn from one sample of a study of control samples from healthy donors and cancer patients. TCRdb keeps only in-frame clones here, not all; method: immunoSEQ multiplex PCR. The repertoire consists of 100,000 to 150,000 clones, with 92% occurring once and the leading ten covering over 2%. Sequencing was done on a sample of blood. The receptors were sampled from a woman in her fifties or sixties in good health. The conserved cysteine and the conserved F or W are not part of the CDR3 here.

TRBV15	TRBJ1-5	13	ATEGGVRSNQPQH
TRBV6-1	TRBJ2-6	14	ASSEWGLSGANVLT
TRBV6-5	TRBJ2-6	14	ASSYRRVGGANVLT
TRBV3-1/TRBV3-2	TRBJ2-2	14	ASSQDPPKPTGELF
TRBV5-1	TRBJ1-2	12	ASRLESASYGYT
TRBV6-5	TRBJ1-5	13	ASSWGPWGNQPQH
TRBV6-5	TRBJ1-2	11	ASSPEGRYGYT
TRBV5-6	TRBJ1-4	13	ASSPRQGIIEKLF
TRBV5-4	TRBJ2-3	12	ASSPSSSTDTQY
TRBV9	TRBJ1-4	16	ASSPNRDRAPTNEKLF
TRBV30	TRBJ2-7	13	AWSRGLAGDYEQY
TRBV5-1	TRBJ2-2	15	ASSLGGSGSSTGELF
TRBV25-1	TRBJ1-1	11	ASSERLTGEAF
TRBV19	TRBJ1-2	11	ASGAHGGFGYT
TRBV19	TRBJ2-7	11	ASSIGDSWEQY
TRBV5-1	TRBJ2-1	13	ASSSGQGNYNEQF
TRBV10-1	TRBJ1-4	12	ASSIRRGFEKLF
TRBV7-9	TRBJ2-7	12	ASSFSGRFDEQY
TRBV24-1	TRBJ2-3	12	ATSDAGGADTQY
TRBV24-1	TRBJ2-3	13	ATSGRGSPTDTQY
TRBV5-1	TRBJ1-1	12	ASSLAQTNTEAF
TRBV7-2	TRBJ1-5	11	ASSGTGGRPQH
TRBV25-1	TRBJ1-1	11	ASSGGTPVEAF
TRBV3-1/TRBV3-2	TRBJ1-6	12	ASTETGSNSPLH
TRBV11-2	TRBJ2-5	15	ASSPRAGQGASETQY
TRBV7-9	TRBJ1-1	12	ASSRQGMNTEAF
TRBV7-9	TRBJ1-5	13	ASGNVNSDNQPQH
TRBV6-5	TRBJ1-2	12	ASSYGTANYGYT
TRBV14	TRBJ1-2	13	ASSPPGQGIYGYT
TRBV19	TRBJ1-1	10	ATSTVNTEAF
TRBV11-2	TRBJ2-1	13	ASSLAGDSSNEQF
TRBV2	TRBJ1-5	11	ASMAGIGQPQH
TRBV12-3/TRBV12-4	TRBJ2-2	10	ASSHYAGELF
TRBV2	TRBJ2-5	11	ASRLAAGPDQY
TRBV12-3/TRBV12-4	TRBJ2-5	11	ASRRTNQETQY
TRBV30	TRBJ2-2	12	AWAAGRVGGELF
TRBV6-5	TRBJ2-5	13	ASNRTSGGKETQY
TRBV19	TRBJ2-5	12	ASSIGPGSETQY
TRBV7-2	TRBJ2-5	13	ASSKDVGGTETQY
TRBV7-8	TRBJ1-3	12	ASSLAGGGNTIY
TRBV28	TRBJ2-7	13	ASSWDRDRDYEQY
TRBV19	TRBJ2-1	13	ASSIALASYNEQF
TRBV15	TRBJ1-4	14	ATSRPGTGGNEKLF
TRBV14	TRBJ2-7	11	ASSQVWTEEQY
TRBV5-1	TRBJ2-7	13	ASSLAGQGSYEQY
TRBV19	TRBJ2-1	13	ASSTSGTLINEQF
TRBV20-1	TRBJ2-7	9	SATPLVEQY
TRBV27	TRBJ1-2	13	ASSISGFFNYGYT
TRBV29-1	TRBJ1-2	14	SAWEGGTQSNYGYT
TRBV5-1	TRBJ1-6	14	ASSLALQGENSPLH
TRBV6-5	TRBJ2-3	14	ASSYSGRGSTDTQY
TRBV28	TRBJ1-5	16	ASSLPSGTAVRNQPQH